This T cell receptor beta chain was observed in a study of T cell responses to AZD1222 COVID-19 vaccine. Clones were read by immunoSEQ multiplex PCR, and TCRdb kept only the in-frame ones, dropping some. The repertoire holds 110,000 to 150,000 clones, with approximately 90% as singletons. Study results and limitations: A reported finding is that nearly half of spike-specific TCRs target unmutated variant regions. In all cases, repertoires were sampled only after the peak T cell response. Spike was spanned by vaccine-associated CD4 TCRs, with dominance at 160-218 and 743-854.

Details on this clone: Its antigen remains unknown.

V lost 10 bases to trimming and J lost 7 bases, with 22 bases between them. Germline lookup yields CDR1 WSHSY and CDR2 SAAADI. The CDR3 runs to 14 residues. The chain carries TRBV10-2 and TRBJ1-2; D gene ambiguous. This material consisted of peripheral blood, taken 28 days after the second AZD1222 dose. The sequence was collected from an adult who received the AZD1222 COVID-19 vaccine. Here the CDR3 DNA reads TGCGCCACCTCAGTCGGGGTTTCTTTAGGTGGCTACACCTTC. Protein: CATSVGVSLGGYTF.